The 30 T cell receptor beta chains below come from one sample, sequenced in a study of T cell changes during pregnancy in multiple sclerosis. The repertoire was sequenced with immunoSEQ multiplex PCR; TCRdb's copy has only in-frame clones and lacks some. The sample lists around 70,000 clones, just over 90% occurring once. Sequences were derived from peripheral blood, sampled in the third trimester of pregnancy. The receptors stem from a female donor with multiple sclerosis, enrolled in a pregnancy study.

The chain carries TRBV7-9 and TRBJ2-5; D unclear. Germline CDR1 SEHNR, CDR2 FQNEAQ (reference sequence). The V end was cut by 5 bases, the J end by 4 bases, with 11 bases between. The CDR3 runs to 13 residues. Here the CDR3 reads CASSPQTGETQYF. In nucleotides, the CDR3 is TGTGCCAGCAGCCCGCAAACGGGAGAGACCCAGTACTTC.

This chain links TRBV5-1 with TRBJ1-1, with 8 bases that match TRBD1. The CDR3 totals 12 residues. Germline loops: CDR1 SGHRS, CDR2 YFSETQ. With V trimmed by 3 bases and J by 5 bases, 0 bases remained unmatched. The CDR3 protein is CASSWTGTEAFF. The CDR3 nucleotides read TGCGCCAGCAGCTGGACAGGGACTGAAGCTTTCTTT.

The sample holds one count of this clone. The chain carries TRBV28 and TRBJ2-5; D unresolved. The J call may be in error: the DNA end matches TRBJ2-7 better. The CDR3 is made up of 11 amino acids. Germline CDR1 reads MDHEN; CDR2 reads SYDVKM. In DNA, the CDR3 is TGTGCCACCGTCCGCCGTTACGAGCAGTACTTC. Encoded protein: CATVRRYEQYF.

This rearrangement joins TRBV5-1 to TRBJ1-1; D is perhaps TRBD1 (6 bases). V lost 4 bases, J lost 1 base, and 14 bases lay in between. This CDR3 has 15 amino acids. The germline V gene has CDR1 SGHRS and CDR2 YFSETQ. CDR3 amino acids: CASSPGGGTNTEAFF. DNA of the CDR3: TGCGCCAGCAGCCCGGGAGGGGGTACGAACACTGAAGCTTTCTTT.

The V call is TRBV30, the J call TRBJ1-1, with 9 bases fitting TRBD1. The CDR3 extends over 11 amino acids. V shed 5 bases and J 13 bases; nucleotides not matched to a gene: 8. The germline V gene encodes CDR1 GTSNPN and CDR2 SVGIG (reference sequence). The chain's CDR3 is CAWARDREVFF. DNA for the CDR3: TGTGCCTGGGCCCGGGACAGGGAGGTTTTCTTT. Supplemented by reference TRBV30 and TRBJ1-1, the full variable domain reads SQTIHQWPATLVQPVGSPLSLECTVEGTSNPNLYWYRQAAGRGLQLLFYSVGIGQISSEVPQNLSASRPQDRQFILSSKKLLLSDSGFYLCAWARDREVFFGQGTRLTVV.

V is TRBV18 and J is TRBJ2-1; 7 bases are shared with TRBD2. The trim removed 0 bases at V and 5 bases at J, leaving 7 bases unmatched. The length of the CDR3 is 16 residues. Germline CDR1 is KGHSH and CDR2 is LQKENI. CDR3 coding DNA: TGTGCCAGCTCACCACCCTACGGGACTACGGACAATGAGCAGTTCTTC. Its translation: CASSPPYGTTDNEQFF.

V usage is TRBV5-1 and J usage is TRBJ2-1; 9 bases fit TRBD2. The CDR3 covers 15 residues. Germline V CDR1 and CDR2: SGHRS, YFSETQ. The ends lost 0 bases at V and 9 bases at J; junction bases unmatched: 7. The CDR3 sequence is CASSLDGGGALEQFF. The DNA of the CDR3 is TGCGCCAGCAGCTTGGACGGCGGGGGGGCCCTTGAGCAGTTCTTC.

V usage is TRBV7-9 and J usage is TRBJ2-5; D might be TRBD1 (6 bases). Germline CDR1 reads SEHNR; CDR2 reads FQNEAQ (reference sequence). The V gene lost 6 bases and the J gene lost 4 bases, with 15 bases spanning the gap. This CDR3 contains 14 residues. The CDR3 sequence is CASRPRAGVETQYF. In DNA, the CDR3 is TGTGCCAGCAGACCCCGGGCAGGGGTAGAGACCCAGTACTTC.

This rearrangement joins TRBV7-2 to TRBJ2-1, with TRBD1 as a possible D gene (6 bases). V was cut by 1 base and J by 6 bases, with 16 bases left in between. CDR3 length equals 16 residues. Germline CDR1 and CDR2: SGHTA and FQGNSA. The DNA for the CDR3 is TGTGCCAGCAGCTTAGACGGGACAATGGGGCCCAATGAGCAGTTCTTC. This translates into CASSLDGTMGPNEQFF.

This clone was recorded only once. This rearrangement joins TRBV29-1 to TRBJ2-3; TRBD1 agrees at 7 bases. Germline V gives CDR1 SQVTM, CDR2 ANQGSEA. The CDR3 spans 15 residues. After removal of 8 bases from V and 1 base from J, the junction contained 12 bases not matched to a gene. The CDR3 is CSTFLGTVRTDTQYF. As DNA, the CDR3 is TGCAGCACATTCCTCGGGACAGTCCGCACAGATACGCAGTATTTT.

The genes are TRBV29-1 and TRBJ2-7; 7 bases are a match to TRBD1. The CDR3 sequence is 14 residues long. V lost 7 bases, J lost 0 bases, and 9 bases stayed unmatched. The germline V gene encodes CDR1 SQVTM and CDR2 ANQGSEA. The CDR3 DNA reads TGCAGCGCTCAGACAGGGTGGCCCTCCTACGAGCAGTACTTC. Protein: CSAQTGWPSYEQYF.

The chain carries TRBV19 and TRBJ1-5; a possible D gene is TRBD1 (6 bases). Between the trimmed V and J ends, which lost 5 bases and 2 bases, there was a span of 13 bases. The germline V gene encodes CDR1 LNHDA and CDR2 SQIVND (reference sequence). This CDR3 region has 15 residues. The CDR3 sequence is CASSLGAPGNQPQHF. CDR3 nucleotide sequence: TGTGCCAGTAGTCTGGGGGCGCCGGGCAATCAGCCCCAGCATTTT.

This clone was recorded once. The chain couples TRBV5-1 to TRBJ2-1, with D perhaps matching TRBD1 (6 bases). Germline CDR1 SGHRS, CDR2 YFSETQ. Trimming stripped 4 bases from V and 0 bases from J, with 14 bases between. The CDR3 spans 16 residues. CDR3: CASSGTTGHSYNEQFF. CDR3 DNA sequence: TGCGCCAGCAGCGGCACTACAGGGCACTCCTACAATGAGCAGTTCTTC. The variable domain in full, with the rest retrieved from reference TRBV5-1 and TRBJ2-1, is KAGVTQTPRYLIKTRGQQVTLSCSPISGHRSVSWYQQTPGQGLQFLFEYFSETQRNKGNFPGRFSGRQFSNSRSEMNVSTLELGDSALYLCASSGTTGHSYNEQFFGPGTRLTVL.

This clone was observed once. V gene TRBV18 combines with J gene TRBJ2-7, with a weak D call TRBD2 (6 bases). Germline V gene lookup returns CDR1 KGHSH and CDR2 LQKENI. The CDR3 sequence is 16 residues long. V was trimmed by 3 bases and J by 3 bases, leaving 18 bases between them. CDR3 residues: CASSPAGTLPHYEQYF. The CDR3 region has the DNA TGTGCCAGCTCACCCGCGGGGACGCTCCCTCACTACGAGCAGTACTTC.

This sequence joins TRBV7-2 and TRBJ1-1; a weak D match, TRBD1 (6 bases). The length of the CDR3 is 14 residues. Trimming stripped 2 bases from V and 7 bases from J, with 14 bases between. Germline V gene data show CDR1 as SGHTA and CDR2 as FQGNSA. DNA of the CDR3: TGTGCCAGCAGCTTATTCACAGGGCGACTTGAAGCTTTCTTT. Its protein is CASSLFTGRLEAFF.

CDR3 amino acids: CASSTRRSGPGTDTQYF. CDR3 coding DNA: TGTGCCAGCAGCACGCGAAGGAGCGGGCCGGGAACAGATACGCAGTATTTT. The V and J genes are TRBV13 and TRBJ2-3; weak D call: TRBD2 (6 bases). The germline V and J ends were trimmed by 5 bases and 3 bases, with 21 bases remaining between them. The CDR3 contains 17 residues. The V gene's germline CDR1 is PRHDT and CDR2 FYEKMQ (reference sequence). Full variable domain (outside the CDR3, taken from reference TRBV13 and TRBJ2-3): AAGVIQSPRHLIKEKRETATLKCYPIPRHDTVYWYQQGPGQDPQFLISFYEKMQSDKGSIPDRFSAQQFSDYHSELNMSSLELGDSALYFCASSTRRSGPGTDTQYFGPGTRLTVL.

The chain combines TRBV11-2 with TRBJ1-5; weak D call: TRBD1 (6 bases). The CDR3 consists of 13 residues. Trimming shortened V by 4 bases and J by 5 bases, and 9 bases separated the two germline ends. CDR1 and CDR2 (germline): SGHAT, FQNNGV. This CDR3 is CASSYKGDQPQHF. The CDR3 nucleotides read TGTGCCAGCAGCTACAAGGGGGATCAGCCCCAGCATTTT.

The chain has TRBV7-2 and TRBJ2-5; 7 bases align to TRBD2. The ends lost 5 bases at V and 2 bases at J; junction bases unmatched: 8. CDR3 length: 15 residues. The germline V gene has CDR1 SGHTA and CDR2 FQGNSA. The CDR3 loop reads CASSRSVGGQETQYF. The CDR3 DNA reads TGTGCCAGCAGCCGATCGGTCGGGGGGCAAGAGACCCAGTACTTC.

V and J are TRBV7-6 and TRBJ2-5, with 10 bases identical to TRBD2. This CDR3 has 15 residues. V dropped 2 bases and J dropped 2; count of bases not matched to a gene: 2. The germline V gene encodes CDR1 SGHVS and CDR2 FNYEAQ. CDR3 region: CASSLLAGDQETQYF. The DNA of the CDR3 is TGTGCCAGCAGCTTACTAGCGGGGGATCAAGAGACCCAGTACTTC.

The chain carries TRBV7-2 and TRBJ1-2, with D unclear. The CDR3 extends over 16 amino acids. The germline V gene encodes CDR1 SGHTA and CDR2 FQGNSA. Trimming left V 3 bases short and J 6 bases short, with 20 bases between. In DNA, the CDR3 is TGTGCCAGCAGCTTGAGCGGGGTGGAGACGTCAGATGGCTACACCTTC. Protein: CASSLSGVETSDGYTF. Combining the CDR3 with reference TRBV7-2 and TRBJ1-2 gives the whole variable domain GAGVSQSPSNKVTEKGKDVELRCDPISGHTALYWYRQSLGQGLEFLIYFQGNSAPDKSGLPSDRFSAERTGGSVSTLTIQRTQQEDSAVYLCASSLSGVETSDGYTFGSGTRLTVV.

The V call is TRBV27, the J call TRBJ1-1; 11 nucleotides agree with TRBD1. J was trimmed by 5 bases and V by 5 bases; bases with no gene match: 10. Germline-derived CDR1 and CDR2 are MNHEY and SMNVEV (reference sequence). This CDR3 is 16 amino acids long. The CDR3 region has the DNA TGTGCCAGCAGTATCGGGACAGGGGGTTGGAAAACTGAAGCTTTCTTT. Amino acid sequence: CASSIGTGGWKTEAFF.

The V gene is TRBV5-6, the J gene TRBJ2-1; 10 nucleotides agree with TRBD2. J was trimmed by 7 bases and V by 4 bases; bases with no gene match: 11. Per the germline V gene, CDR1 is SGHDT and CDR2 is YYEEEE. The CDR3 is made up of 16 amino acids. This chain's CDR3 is CASSTVAGGPSNEQFF. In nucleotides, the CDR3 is TGTGCCAGCAGCACCGTAGCGGGGGGCCCGAGTAATGAGCAGTTCTTC. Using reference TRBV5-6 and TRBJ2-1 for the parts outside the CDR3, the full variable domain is DAGVTQSPTHLIKTRGQQVTLRCSPKSGHDTVSWYQQALGQGPQFIFQYYEEEERQRGNFPDRFSGHQFPNYSSELNVNALLLGDSALYLCASSTVAGGPSNEQFFGPGTRLTVL.

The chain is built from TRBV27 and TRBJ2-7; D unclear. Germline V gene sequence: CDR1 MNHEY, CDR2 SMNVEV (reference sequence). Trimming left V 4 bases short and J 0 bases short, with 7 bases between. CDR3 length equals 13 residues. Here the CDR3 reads CASSYRYSYEQYF. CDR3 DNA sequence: TGTGCCAGCAGTTACCGCTACTCCTACGAGCAGTACTTC.

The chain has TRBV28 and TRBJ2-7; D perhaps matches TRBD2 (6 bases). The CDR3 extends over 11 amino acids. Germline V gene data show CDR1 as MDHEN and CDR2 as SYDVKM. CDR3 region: CATRGSYEQYF. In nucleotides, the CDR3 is TGTGCGACCCGGGGGTCCTACGAGCAGTACTTC.

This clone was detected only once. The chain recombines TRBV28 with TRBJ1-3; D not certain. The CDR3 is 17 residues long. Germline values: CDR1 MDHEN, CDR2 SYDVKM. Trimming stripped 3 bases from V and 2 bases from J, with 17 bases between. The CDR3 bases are TGTGCCAGCAGTTTGCATTTTTTTCGGGAGGCTGGAAACACCATATATTTT. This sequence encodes CASSLHFFREAGNTIYF.

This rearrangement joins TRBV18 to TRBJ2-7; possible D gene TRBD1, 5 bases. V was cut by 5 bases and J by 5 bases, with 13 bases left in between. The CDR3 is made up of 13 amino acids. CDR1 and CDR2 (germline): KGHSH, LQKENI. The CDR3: CASSSQGGDEQYF. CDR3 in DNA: TGTGCCAGCTCATCGCAGGGTGGTGACGAGCAGTACTTC.

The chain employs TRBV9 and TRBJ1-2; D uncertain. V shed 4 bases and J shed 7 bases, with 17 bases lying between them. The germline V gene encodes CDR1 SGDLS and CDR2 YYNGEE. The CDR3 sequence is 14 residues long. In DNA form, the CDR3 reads TGTGCCAGCAGCCCCCGGGGAGGGTATGGTGGCTACACCTTC. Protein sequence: CASSPRGGYGGYTF.

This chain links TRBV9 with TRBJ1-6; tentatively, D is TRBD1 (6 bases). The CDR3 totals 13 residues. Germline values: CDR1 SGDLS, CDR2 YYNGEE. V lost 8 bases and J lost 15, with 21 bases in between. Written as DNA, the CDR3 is TGTGCCAGTAACCGTGAGGGCGGGGGCCTCCTCCACTTT. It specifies CASNREGGGLLHF.

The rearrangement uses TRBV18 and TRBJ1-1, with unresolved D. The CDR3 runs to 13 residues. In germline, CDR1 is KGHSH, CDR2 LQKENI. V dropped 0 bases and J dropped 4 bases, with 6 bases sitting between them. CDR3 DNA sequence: TGTGCCAGCTCACCACCGTCCGTCACTGAAGCTTTCTTT. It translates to CASSPPSVTEAFF.

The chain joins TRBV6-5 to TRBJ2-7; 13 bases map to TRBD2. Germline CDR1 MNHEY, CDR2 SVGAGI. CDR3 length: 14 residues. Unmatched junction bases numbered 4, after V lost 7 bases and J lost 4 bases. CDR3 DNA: TGTGCCAGCACCTCGACTAGCGGGGGGTACGAGCAGTACTTC. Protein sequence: CASTSTSGGYEQYF.